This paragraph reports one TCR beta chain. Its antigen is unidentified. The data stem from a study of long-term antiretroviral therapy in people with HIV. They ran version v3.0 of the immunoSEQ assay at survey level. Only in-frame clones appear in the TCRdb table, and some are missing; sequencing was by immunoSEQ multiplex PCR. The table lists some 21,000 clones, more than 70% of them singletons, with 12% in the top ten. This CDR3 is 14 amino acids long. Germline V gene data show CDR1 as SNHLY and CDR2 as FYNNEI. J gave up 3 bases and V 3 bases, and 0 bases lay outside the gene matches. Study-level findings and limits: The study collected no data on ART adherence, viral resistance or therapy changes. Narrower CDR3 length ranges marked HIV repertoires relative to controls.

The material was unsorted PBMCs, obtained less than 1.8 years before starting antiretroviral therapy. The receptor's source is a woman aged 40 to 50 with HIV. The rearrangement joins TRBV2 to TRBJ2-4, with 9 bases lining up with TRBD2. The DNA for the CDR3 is TGTGCCAGCAGTGAGCGGGAGGGCAAAAACATTCAGTACTTC. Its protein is CASSEREGKNIQYF.